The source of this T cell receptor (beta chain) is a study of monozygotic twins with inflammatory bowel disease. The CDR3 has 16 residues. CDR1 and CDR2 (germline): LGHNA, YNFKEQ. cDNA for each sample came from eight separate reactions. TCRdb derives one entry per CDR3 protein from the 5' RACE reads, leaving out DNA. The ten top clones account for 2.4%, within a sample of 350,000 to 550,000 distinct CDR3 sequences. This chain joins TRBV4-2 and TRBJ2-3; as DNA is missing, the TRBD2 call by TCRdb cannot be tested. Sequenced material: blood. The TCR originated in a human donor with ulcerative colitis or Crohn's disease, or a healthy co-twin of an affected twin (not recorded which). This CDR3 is CASSQVTSGATDTQYF.